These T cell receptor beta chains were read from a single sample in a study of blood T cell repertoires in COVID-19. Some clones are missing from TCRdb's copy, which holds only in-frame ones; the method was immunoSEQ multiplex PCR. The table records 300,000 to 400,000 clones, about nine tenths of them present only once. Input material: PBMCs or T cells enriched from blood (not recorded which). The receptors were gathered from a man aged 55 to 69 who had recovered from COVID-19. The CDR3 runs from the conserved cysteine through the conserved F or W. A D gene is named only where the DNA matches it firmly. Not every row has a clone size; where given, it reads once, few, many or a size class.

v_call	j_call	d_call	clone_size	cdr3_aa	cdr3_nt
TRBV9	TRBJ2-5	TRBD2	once	CASSARTSGTETQYF	TGTGCCAGCAGCGCCAGGACTAGCGGGACAGAGACCCAGTACTTC
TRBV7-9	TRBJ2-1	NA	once	CASSLEGALQYEQFF	TGTGCCAGCAGCTTAGAGGGAGCATTACAATATGAGCAGTTCTTC
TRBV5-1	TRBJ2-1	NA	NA	CASSPVQGNNEQFF	TGCGCCAGCAGCCCCGTACAGGGTAACAATGAGCAGTTCTTC
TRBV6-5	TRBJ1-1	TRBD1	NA	CASIRGDRMNTEAFF	TGTGCCAGCATCCGCGGGGACAGAATGAACACTGAAGCTTTCTTT
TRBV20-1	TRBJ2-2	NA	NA	CSASGGNTGELFF	TGCAGTGCTAGTGGAGGGAACACCGGGGAGCTGTTTTTT
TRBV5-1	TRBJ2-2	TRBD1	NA	CASHRGRGTGELFF	TGCGCCAGCCACAGGGGGCGAGGGACCGGGGAGCTGTTTTTT
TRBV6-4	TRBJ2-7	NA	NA	CASSRGRAGKLYEQYF	TGTGCCAGCAGCCGGGGTAGGGCGGGGAAACTCTACGAGCAGTACTTC
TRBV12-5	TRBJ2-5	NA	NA	CASGPVARSQARLGTQYF	TGTGCTAGTGGTCCGGTCGCCCGGTCGCAGGCTCGATTGGGGACCCAGTACTTC
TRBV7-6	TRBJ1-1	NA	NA	CASSLRGNTEAFF	TGTGCCAGCAGCTTAAGGGGCAACACTGAAGCTTTCTTT
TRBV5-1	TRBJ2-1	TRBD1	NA	CASSFNPTGSSYNEQFF	TGCGCCAGCAGCTTCAACCCGACAGGGAGCTCCTACAATGAGCAGTTCTTC
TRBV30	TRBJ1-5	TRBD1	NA	CAWSVAGGQPQHF	TGTGCCTGGAGTGTGGCAGGGGGTCAGCCCCAGCATTTT
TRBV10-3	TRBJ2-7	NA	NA	CAISEGSAYEQYF	TGTGCCATCAGTGAGGGCAGCGCCTACGAGCAGTACTTC
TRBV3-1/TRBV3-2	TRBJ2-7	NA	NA	CASSQTSGPSYEQYF	TGTGCCAGCAGCCAGACGAGCGGGCCCTCCTACGAGCAGTACTTC
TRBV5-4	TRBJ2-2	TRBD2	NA	CASALAGGGELFF	TGTGCCAGCGCTCTAGCGGGAGGCGGGGAGCTGTTTTTT
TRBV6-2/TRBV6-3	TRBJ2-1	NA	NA	CASSPRGDRGLNEQFF	TGTGCCAGCAGCCCTAGGGGGGACAGAGGCCTCAATGAGCAGTTCTTC
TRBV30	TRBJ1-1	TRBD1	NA	CAWSVHSYTGDAFF	TGTGCCTGGAGTGTACATTCTTACACAGGGGACGCTTTCTTT
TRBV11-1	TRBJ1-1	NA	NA	CASSSQGNTEAFF	TGTGCCAGCAGCTCGCAGGGTAACACTGAAGCTTTCTTT
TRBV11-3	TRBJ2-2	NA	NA	CASSQPGSTGELFF	TGTGCCAGCAGCCAACCGGGGAGCACCGGGGAGCTGTTTTTT
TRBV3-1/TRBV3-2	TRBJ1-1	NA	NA	CASSQDGGSEAFF	TGTGCCAGCAGCCAAGATGGGGGGTCTGAAGCTTTCTTT
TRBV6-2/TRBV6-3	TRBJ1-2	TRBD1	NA	CASSRQGRGYGYTF	TGTGCCAGCAGTAGACAGGGGAGAGGCTATGGCTACACCTTC
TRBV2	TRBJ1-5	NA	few	CASSVGGYSNQPQHF	TGTGCCAGCAGTGTAGGAGGATATAGCAATCAGCCCCAGCATTTT
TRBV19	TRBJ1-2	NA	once	CASSMVSMPRSNYGYTF	TGTGCCAGTAGTATGGTTAGCATGCCCCGCTCTAACTATGGCTACACCTTC
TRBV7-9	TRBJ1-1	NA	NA	CASSKQGGTATEAFF	TGTGCCAGCAGCAAACAGGGCGGAACGGCGACTGAAGCTTTCTTT
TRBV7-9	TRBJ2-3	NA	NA	CASSVYKTPTDTQYF	TGTGCCAGCAGCGTGTACAAAACCCCCACAGATACGCAGTATTTT
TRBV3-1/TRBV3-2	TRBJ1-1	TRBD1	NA	CASSQTGENTEAFF	TGTGCCAGCAGCCAGACAGGGGAGAACACTGAAGCTTTCTTT
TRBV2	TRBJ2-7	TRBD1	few	CASRREQGPYEQYF	TGTGCCAGCAGGAGGGAACAGGGGCCCTACGAGCAGTACTTC
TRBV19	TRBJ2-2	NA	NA	CASSRGWGSNTGELFF	TGTGCCAGTAGTCGAGGTTGGGGCTCGAACACCGGGGAGCTGTTTTTT
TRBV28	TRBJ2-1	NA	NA	CASSLLGPYNEQFF	TGTGCCAGCAGTTTGCTCGGTCCGTACAATGAGCAGTTCTTC
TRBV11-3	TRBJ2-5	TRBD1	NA	CASSRGRGPQETQYF	TGTGCCAGCAGCCGAGGCAGGGGGCCACAAGAGACCCAGTACTTC
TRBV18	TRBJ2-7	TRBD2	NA	CASSQNPSGRSSYEQYF	TGTGCCAGCTCGCAGAACCCTAGCGGGAGAAGCTCCTACGAGCAGTACTTC
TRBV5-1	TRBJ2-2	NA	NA	CASSLGTNTGELFF	TGCGCCAGCAGCCTCGGGACGAACACCGGGGAGCTGTTTTTT
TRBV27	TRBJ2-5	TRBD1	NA	CASSSNRGETQYF	TGTGCCAGCAGTTCCAACAGGGGTGAGACCCAGTACTTC
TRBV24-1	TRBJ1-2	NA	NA	CATSDLLSGSNYGYTF	TGTGCCACCAGTGATTTGTTATCGGGGTCTAACTATGGCTACACCTTC
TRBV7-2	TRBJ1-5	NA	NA	CASSLDRAGNQPQHF	TGTGCCAGCAGCTTAGACAGGGCGGGCAATCAGCCCCAGCATTTT
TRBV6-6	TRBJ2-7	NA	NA	CASSYNANYEQYF	TGTGCCAGCAGTTATAATGCTAACTACGAGCAGTACTTC
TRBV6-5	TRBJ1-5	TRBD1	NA	CASSWTGIDQPQHF	TGTGCCAGCAGCTGGACAGGGATCGATCAGCCCCAGCATTTT
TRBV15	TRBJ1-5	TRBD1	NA	CATSRDRRYRGGNQPQHF	TGTGCCACCAGCAGAGATAGGAGGTACAGGGGAGGCAATCAGCCCCAGCATTTT
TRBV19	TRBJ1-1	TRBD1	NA	CASRKLDRVEGGAFF	TGTGCCAGTAGGAAACTCGACAGGGTAGAAGGAGGAGCTTTCTTT
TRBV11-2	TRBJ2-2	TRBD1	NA	CASSFVTGANTGELFF	TGTGCCAGCAGCTTCGTAACAGGGGCGAACACCGGGGAGCTGTTTTTT
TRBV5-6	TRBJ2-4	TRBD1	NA	CASSLKPRQGAKNIQYF	TGTGCCAGCAGCTTGAAACCTCGACAGGGCGCCAAAAACATTCAGTACTTC
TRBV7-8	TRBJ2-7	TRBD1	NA	CASSLGWIKPKTGRCYEQYF	TGTGCCAGCAGCTTGGGATGGATTAAGCCCAAGACAGGGCGTTGCTACGAGCAGTACTTC
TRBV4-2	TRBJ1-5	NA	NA	CASSHMDGHYSNQPQHF	TGTGCCAGCAGCCATATGGACGGACACTATAGCAATCAGCCCCAGCATTTT
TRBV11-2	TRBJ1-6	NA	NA	CASSLNREGSPLHF	TGTGCCAGCAGCTTAAACAGGGAGGGATCACCCCTCCACTTT
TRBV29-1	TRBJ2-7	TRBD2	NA	CSVAVSGDNYEQYF	TGCAGCGTTGCCGTTAGCGGGGATAACTACGAGCAGTACTTC
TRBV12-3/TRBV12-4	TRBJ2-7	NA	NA	CASSFKLPYEQYF	TGTGCCAGCAGTTTCAAACTTCCCTACGAGCAGTACTTC
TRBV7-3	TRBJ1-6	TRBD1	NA	CASSLNSGGDSPLHF	TGTGCCAGCAGCTTAAATTCAGGGGGCGATTCACCCCTCCACTTT
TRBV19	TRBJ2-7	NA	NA	CATGSSYEQYF	TGTGCCACGGGAAGCTCCTACGAGCAGTACTTC
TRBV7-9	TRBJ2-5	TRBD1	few	CASSSLTGGEETQYF	TGTGCCAGCAGCTCGCTGACAGGGGGCGAAGAGACCCAGTACTTC
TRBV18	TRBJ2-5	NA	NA	CASSTTGQLGQETQYF	TGTGCCAGCTCTACCACAGGTCAACTGGGGCAAGAGACCCAGTACTTC
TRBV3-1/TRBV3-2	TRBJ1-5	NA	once	CASSLQDYPGYGQPQHF	TGTGCCAGCAGTCTCCAAGATTACCCCGGGTATGGTCAGCCCCAGCATTTT
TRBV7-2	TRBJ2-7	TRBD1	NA	CASSSGTGAYEQYF	TGTGCCAGCAGCTCAGGGACAGGGGCCTACGAGCAGTACTTC
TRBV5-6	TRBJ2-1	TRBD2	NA	CASSGLAVYNEQFF	TGTGCCAGCAGCGGACTAGCGGTGTACAATGAGCAGTTCTTC
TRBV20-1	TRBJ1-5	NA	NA	CSASGEIGQPQHF	TGCAGTGCTAGTGGGGAGATAGGACAGCCCCAGCATTTT
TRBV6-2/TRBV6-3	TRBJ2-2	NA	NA	CASSSWGGGHTGELFF	TGTGCCAGCAGTTCCTGGGGTGGAGGGCACACCGGGGAGCTGTTTTTT
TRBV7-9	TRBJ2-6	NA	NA	CASSLAVGSGANVLTF	TGTGCCAGCAGCTTAGCGGTCGGGTCTGGGGCCAACGTCCTGACTTTC
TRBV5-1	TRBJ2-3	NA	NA	CASEGGTDTQYF	TGCGCCAGTGAAGGGGGAACAGATACGCAGTATTTT
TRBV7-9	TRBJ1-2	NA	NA	CASIPPGNYGYTF	TGTGCCAGCATTCCCCCTGGCAATTATGGCTACACCTTC
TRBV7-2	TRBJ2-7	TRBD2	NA	CASSLDGTSGRREQYF	TGTGCCAGCAGCTTAGATGGGACTAGCGGGAGAAGGGAGCAGTACTTC
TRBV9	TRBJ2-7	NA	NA	CASSALEGARDEQYF	TGTGCCAGCAGCGCCCTGGAGGGAGCAAGGGACGAGCAGTACTTC